One sample yielded the 11 T cell receptor beta chains listed below, sequenced in a study of CD8+ T cells in alopecia areata. Sample treatment: oral pan-JAK inhibitor, 5-10 mg twice daily. Investigators isolated RNA and reverse transcribed it into cDNA to act as the sequencing template. Profiling relied on immunoSEQ multiplex PCR, and the TCRdb table lists in-frame clones only, not all of them. The top ten hold 2% to 3% of the sample, which has roughly 200,000 clones, approximately 40% seen once. Specimen: CD4+ T cells sorted from blood, collected at approximately week 36, from a patient treated with tofacitinib. These receptor sequences come from a human donor with alopecia areata.

This chain joins TRBV5-1 and TRBJ2-5; 8 nucleotides line up with TRBD2. The J call may be mistaken, given a closer DNA end match to TRBJ2-7. The CDR3 runs 14 residues. Germline V lookup: CDR1 SGHRS, CDR2 YFSETQ. DNA for the CDR3: TGCGCCAGCAGCCGGACGGGGGGGTCCTACGAGCAGTACTTC. Protein product: CASSRTGGSYEQYF.

This clone was observed a handful of times. This rearrangement joins TRBV29-1 to TRBJ2-5, with TRBD2 as a possible D gene (6 bases). The J call may be incorrect, as the DNA end agrees better with TRBJ2-7. CDR1 SQVTM and CDR2 ANQGSEA come from the germline V gene. The CDR3 is made up of 13 amino acids. The CDR3 reads CSAAGPYSYEQYF. The CDR3 DNA sequence: TGCAGCGCGGCGGGGCCCTACTCCTACGAGCAGTACTTC.

CDR3 protein: CASRQDLGTDTQYF. Here the CDR3 DNA reads TGCGCCAGCAGGCAGGACCTGGGCACAGATACGCAGTATTTT. The gene calls are TRBV5-1 and TRBJ2-3; D remains unclear. The germline V gene has CDR1 SGHRS and CDR2 YFSETQ. CDR3 size: 14 residues. Trimming removed 5 bases at V and 1 base at J, with 11 bases between. Together with reference TRBV5-1 and TRBJ2-3, the CDR3 gives the full variable domain: KAGVTQTPRYLIKTRGQQVTLSCSPISGHRSVSWYQQTPGQGLQFLFEYFSETQRNKGNFPGRFSGRQFSNSRSEMNVSTLELGDSALYLCASRQDLGTDTQYFGPGTRLTVL.

J is TRBJ2-1 and V is TRBV5-1, with D possibly being TRBD1 (5 bases). Germline CDR1 SGHRS, CDR2 YFSETQ. V gave up 0 bases and J gave up 0 bases, with 7 bases separating them. The CDR3 is 15 amino acids. For the CDR3, the DNA is TGCGCCAGCAGCTTGGAAGGGGTCTCCTACAATGAGCAGTTCTTC. Translated: CASSLEGVSYNEQFF. The variable domain in full, with the rest retrieved from reference TRBV5-1 and TRBJ2-1, is KAGVTQTPRYLIKTRGQQVTLSCSPISGHRSVSWYQQTPGQGLQFLFEYFSETQRNKGNFPGRFSGRQFSNSRSEMNVSTLELGDSALYLCASSLEGVSYNEQFFGPGTRLTVL.

The chain has TRBV6-5 and TRBJ2-7; TRBD2 is a possible D gene (6 bases). The CDR3 consists of 14 residues. Germline values: CDR1 MNHEY, CDR2 SVGAGI. Trimming took off 3 bases at V and 4 bases at J, with 13 bases between the two ends. This chain's CDR3 is CASSYSPRGYEQYF. CDR3 bases: TGTGCCAGCAGTTATTCCCCCCGGGGGTACGAGCAGTACTTC.

This chain joins TRBV5-4 and TRBJ2-1; TRBD2 agrees at 12 bases. J lost 6 bases, V lost 2 bases, and 12 bases had no gene match. The CDR3 has 18 amino acids. Per the germline V gene, CDR1 is SGHNT and CDR2 is YYREEE (reference sequence). CDR3 nucleotides: TGTGCCAGCAGCTTAGGGACTAGCGGGTGGAGCACGGGCAATGAGCAGTTCTTC. Its protein is CASSLGTSGWSTGNEQFF. Combining the CDR3 with reference TRBV5-4 and TRBJ2-1 gives the whole variable domain ETGVTQSPTHLIKTRGQQVTLRCSSQSGHNTVSWYQQALGQGPQFIFQYYREEENGRGNFPPRFSGLQFPNYSSELNVNALELDDSALYLCASSLGTSGWSTGNEQFFGPGTRLTVL.

The J gene is TRBJ1-6, the V gene TRBV5-4; D gene uncertain. Deletions cut 0 bases from V and 7 bases from J, with 2 bases between. This CDR3 has 12 residues. Germline assignment: CDR1 SGHNT and CDR2 YYREEE (reference sequence). CDR3 DNA: TGTGCCAGCAGCTTGGCGAATTCACCCCTCCACTTT. Its translation is CASSLANSPLHF.

The chain employs TRBV29-1 and TRBJ2-3; D might be TRBD2 (6 bases). Germline V lookup: CDR1 SQVTM, CDR2 ANQGSEA. Trimming cost V 7 bases and J 1 base, with 9 bases left between them. The CDR3 contains 12 residues. The chain's CDR3 is CSAGEGTDTQYF. Written as DNA, the CDR3 is TGCAGCGCGGGAGAAGGCACAGATACGCAGTATTTT.

The gene calls are TRBV11-2 and TRBJ2-6; D uncertain. Trimming left V 2 bases short and J 1 base short, with 9 bases between. The CDR3 runs 16 residues. The germline V gene encodes CDR1 SGHAT and CDR2 FQNNGV. The DNA of the CDR3 is TGTGCCAGCAGCTTAAATACCATGTCTGGGGCCAACGTCCTGACTTTC. Amino acid sequence: CASSLNTMSGANVLTF.

This clone was seen a few times. The CDR3 nucleotides are TGTGCCTGGAGAGTCAGCGGGAGGGAACGTACGCAGTATTTT. Translating it yields CAWRVSGRERTQYF. The V call is TRBV30, the J call TRBJ2-3; 10 positions agree with TRBD2. The germline V gene has CDR1 GTSNPN and CDR2 SVGIG (reference sequence). The CDR3 sequence is 14 residues long. With 3 bases clipped from V and 8 bases from J, the junction kept 8 bases outside the gene matches. The full variable domain, in which reference TRBV30 and TRBJ2-3 provide the parts outside the CDR3, is SQTIHQWPATLVQPVGSPLSLECTVEGTSNPNLYWYRQAAGRGLQLLFYSVGIGQISSEVPQNLSASRPQDRQFILSSKKLLLSDSGFYLCAWRVSGRERTQYFGPGTRLTVL.

V and J are TRBV7-9 and TRBJ2-3; possible D gene TRBD1, 5 bases. V shed 4 bases and J shed 2 bases, with 25 bases lying between them. Germline assignment: CDR1 SEHNR and CDR2 FQNEAQ (reference sequence). CDR3 length equals 19 residues. In DNA, the CDR3 is TGTGCCAGCAGCTCACAAAGACGCTTAACAGGTCCTCTCACAGATACGCAGTATTTT. It specifies CASSSQRRLTGPLTDTQYF.